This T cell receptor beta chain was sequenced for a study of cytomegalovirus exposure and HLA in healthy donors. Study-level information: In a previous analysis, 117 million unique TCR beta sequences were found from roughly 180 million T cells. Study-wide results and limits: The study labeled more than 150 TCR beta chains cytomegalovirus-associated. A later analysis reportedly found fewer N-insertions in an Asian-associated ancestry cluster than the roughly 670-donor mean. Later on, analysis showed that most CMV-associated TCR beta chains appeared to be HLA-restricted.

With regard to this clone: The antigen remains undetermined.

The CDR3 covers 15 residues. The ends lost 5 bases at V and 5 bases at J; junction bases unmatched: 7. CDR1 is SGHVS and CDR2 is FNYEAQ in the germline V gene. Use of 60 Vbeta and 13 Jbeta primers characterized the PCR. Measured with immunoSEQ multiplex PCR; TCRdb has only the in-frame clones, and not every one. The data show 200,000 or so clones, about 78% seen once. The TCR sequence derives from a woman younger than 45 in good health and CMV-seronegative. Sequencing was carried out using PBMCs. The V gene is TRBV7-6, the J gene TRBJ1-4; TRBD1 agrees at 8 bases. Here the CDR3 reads CASSISGGANEKLFF. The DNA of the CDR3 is TGTGCCAGCAGCATTTCAGGGGGCGCGAATGAAAAACTGTTTTTT.